What follows are 30 T cell receptor beta chains derived from one specimen sequenced in a study of regulatory and conventional T cells in RAG deficiency. Blood CD4+ CD25-low CD127-high conventional T cells supplied the genomic DNA template. The data were produced by immunoSEQ multiplex PCR, yet TCRdb's version contains in-frame clones alone and is incomplete. The data show about 30,000 clones, approximately 96% seen once. These sequences were also reported in another study, on regulatory T cells. This second study says: Primers: 52 TRBV forward and 13 TRBJ reverse.

The sample comprised CD25- CD4+ T cells sorted from blood. The receptors were gathered from a human donor in good health.

This chain joins TRBV5-1 and TRBJ1-1; TRBD1 matches at 8 bases. Germline CDR1 SGHRS, CDR2 YFSETQ. CDR3 length equals 14 residues. The V gene end was trimmed by 5 bases and the J gene end by 8 bases; junction bases not matched to a gene: 11. The CDR3 protein is CASRRDRGVHEAFF. For the CDR3, the DNA is TGCGCCAGCAGACGAGACAGGGGCGTCCACGAAGCTTTCTTT.

J is TRBJ1-1 and V is TRBV18, with 7 positions matching TRBD1. This CDR3 has 15 residues. Germline CDR1 KGHSH, CDR2 LQKENI. J lost 2 bases, V lost 1 base, and 4 bases had no gene match. The CDR3 reads CASSPRTGRNTEAFF. The CDR3 DNA reads TGTGCCAGCTCACCACGGACAGGACGCAACACTGAAGCTTTCTTT. Full variable domain (rest looked up from reference TRBV18 and TRBJ1-1): NAGVMQNPRHLVRRRGQEARLRCSPMKGHSHVYWYRQLPEEGLKFMVYLQKENIIDESGMPKERFSAEFPKEGPSILRIQQVVRGDSAAYFCASSPRTGRNTEAFFGQGTRLTVV.

The chain carries TRBV2 and TRBJ2-7; TRBD1 matches at 8 bases. The CDR3 contains 14 residues. Germline CDR1 is SNHLY and CDR2 is FYNNEI. Losses at the gene ends were 6 bases for V and 3 bases for J; bases not matched to a gene: 7. The CDR3 reads CASRETGQGYEQYF. The CDR3 DNA follows: TGTGCCAGCAGGGAGACAGGACAGGGCTACGAGCAGTACTTC.

Regarding this clone: The same CDR3 is also encoded by other DNA sequences in this sample. This sequence joins TRBV7-6 and TRBJ1-6; a possible D gene is TRBD1 (5 bases). Germline CDR1 reads SGHVS; CDR2 reads FNYEAQ. The CDR3 loop spans 15 amino acids. V shed 3 bases and J shed 7 bases, with 13 bases lying between them. CDR3 DNA sequence: TGTGCCAGCAGCTTCGGGACTCCCATAAATTCACCCCTCCACTTT. Protein sequence: CASSFGTPINSPLHF.

The chain recombines TRBV5-1 with TRBJ1-2, with D unresolved. The germline V gene encodes CDR1 SGHRS and CDR2 YFSETQ. The V and J ends lost 4 bases and 7 bases respectively, with 14 bases between them. This CDR3 contains 13 residues. The chain's CDR3 is CASSLGREGGYTF. CDR3 bases: TGCGCCAGCAGCCTGGGGAGGGAAGGTGGCTACACCTTC.

This clone appeared once. This chain connects TRBV2 to TRBJ2-5; a weak D match, TRBD1 (5 bases). This CDR3 is built from 14 residues. V was shortened by 5 bases and J by 2 bases, with 12 bases between the two germline ends. Germline V gene sequence: CDR1 SNHLY, CDR2 FYNNEI. DNA of the CDR3: TGTGCCAGCAGTCCCGGCGACAGACAAGAGACCCAGTACTTC. Translated, it gives CASSPGDRQETQYF.

This clone was picked up one time. The CDR3 is CASSELGNSGNTIYF. The CDR3 bases are TGTGCCAGCAGTGAGTTGGGCAACTCTGGAAACACCATATATTTT. The rearrangement links TRBV25-1 to TRBJ1-3; D call uncertain. Germline loops: CDR1 MGHDK, CDR2 SYGVNS. The CDR3 runs 15 residues. Trimming took off 3 bases at V and 0 bases at J, with 9 bases between the two ends.

J is TRBJ2-1 and V is TRBV7-2; the D gene is possibly TRBD2 (5 bases). The CDR3 sequence is 14 residues long. Germline CDR1 SGHTA, CDR2 FQGNSA. V was clipped by 2 bases and J by 4 bases, with 9 bases between them. DNA for the CDR3: TGTGCCAGCAGCTTAACGGGAAAATACAATGAGCAGTTCTTC. Its translation: CASSLTGKYNEQFF.

The chain carries TRBV6-1 and TRBJ1-6; the match to TRBD1 covers 7 bases. CDR1 is MNHNS, CDR2 SASEGT, per germline. Trimming cost V 7 bases and J 5 bases; bases outside gene matches: 8. This CDR3 has 15 residues. The CDR3 loop is CASIEGGGNNSPLHF. For the CDR3, the DNA is TGTGCCAGCATCGAAGGAGGGGGCAATAATTCACCCCTCCACTTT.

The genes are TRBV5-4 and TRBJ1-1, with D possibly being TRBD1 (5 bases). Trimming cost V 10 bases and J 6 bases, with 16 bases left between them. CDR1 is SGHNT and CDR2 is YYREEE in the germline V gene (reference sequence). The CDR3 has 12 residues. In nucleotides, the CDR3 is TGTGCCTACGGGCGGGGGTGGTCTGAAGCTTTCTTT. It specifies CAYGRGWSEAFF.

The chain recombines TRBV19 with TRBJ1-2, with a weak D call TRBD1 (6 bases). Germline V gene sequence: CDR1 LNHDA, CDR2 SQIVND (reference sequence). V gave up 5 bases and J gave up 4 bases, with 26 bases separating them. The CDR3 totals 18 residues. As DNA, the CDR3 is TGTGCCAGTAGTGAAACCGGGACAAGGGCCCCGTTTGGCTATGGCTACACCTTC. Its translation is CASSETGTRAPFGYGYTF.

The chain has TRBV2 and TRBJ2-7, with 8 nucleotides matching TRBD2. The junction had 4 bases not matched to a gene; V was cut back by 8 bases and J by 4 bases. The CDR3 has 12 amino acids. The germline V gene encodes CDR1 SNHLY and CDR2 FYNNEI. The CDR3 loop reads CASRTSSYEQYF. As DNA, the CDR3 is TGTGCCAGCCGGACTAGCTCATACGAGCAGTACTTC. The entire variable domain, with the rest obtained from reference TRBV2 and TRBJ2-7, is as follows: EPEVTQTPSHQVTQMGQEVILRCVPISNHLYFYWYRQILGQKVEFLVSFYNNEISEKSEIFDDQFSVERPDGSNFTLKIRSTKLEDSAMYFCASRTSSYEQYFGPGTRLTVT.

This rearrangement joins TRBV5-1 to TRBJ1-1, with 7 bases that match TRBD1. Germline V gene lookup returns CDR1 SGHRS and CDR2 YFSETQ. Trimming cost V 0 bases and J 8 bases; bases outside gene matches: 4. The CDR3 runs to 13 residues. The CDR3 DNA reads TGCGCCAGCAGCTTGGGGTTGGGACAGGAAGCTTTCTTT. It encodes CASSLGLGQEAFF.

The V gene is TRBV6-5, the J gene TRBJ1-2, with D tentatively TRBD1 (5 bases). The CDR3 covers 15 residues. Trimming cost V 4 bases and J 3 bases, with 15 bases left between them. Per germline, CDR1 MNHEY and CDR2 SVGAGI. CDR3 loop: CASSSGDGYYYGYTF. The CDR3 region has the DNA TGTGCCAGCAGTTCGGGGGACGGATATTACTATGGCTACACCTTC.

This chain uses TRBV19 with TRBJ2-7, with TRBD1 as a possible D gene (6 bases). Trimming removed 5 bases from V and 3 bases from J, with 17 bases in between. The CDR3 contains 15 residues. CDR1 is LNHDA, CDR2 SQIVND, per germline (reference sequence). The CDR3, as DNA: TGTGCCAGTAGTGTCCAACAGGGATCAGGCTACGAGCAGTACTTC. As protein: CASSVQQGSGYEQYF.

This clone is a singleton in its sample. Within the sample, other DNA sequences also encode this same CDR3. The chain recombines TRBV30 with TRBJ1-5; 7 nucleotides match TRBD1. The CDR3 runs to 13 residues. Trimming removed 1 base from V and 4 bases from J; junction bases left unmatched: 1. CDR1 and CDR2 (germline): GTSNPN, SVGIG (reference sequence). The CDR3 DNA is TGTGCCTGGAGTGGACAGGGAAATCAGCCCCAGCATTTT. Encoded protein: CAWSGQGNQPQHF.

The V call is TRBV7-9, the J call TRBJ2-3; 14 bases agree with TRBD2. The CDR3 runs to 16 residues. Germline CDR1 SEHNR, CDR2 FQNEAQ (reference sequence). J was trimmed by 3 bases and V by 7 bases; bases with no gene match: 6. The CDR3, as DNA: TGTGCCAGCACCCTCCGACTAGCGGGGGGGACAGATACGCAGTATTTT. This translates into CASTLRLAGGTDTQYF.

This chain joins TRBV7-2 and TRBJ2-1, with D possibly being TRBD2 (5 bases). The length of the CDR3 is 15 residues. V lost 5 bases and J 3 bases, leaving 14 bases between the germline ends. Germline V gives CDR1 SGHTA, CDR2 FQGNSA. CDR3 nucleotides: TGTGCCAGCAGCGCCGTAGCGACTAACTACAATGAGCAGTTCTTC. Amino acids: CASSAVATNYNEQFF.

This sequence joins TRBV11-2 and TRBJ2-7; the D gene is possibly TRBD1 (7 bases). Germline lookup yields CDR1 SGHAT and CDR2 FQNNGV. The CDR3 length is 16 residues. Trimming pared 2 bases from V and 3 bases from J, leaving 17 bases between. The CDR3 DNA follows: TGTGCCAGCAGCTTACAGGGGGAAGCGGGTAACTACGAGCAGTACTTC. It is translated as CASSLQGEAGNYEQYF.

The rearrangement joins TRBV4-3 to TRBJ2-2, with D possibly TRBD1 on 7 matching bases. With 1 base removed from V and 0 bases from J, the gap between germline ends came to 12 bases. CDR3 length: 17 residues. Germline V CDR1 and CDR2: LGHNA, YSLEER. The CDR3 DNA reads as TGCGCCAGCAGCCAAGGGGCAGGGGGGTCGAACACCGGGGAGCTGTTTTTT. Translating it yields CASSQGAGGSNTGELFF.

This chain links TRBV10-3 with TRBJ2-3, with TRBD2 matching over 7 bases. The CDR3 extends over 15 amino acids. V gave up 0 bases and J gave up 1 base; unmatched junction bases: 1. The germline CDR1 and CDR2 sequences are ENHRY and SYGVKD. CDR3: CAISESAGGTDTQYF. CDR3 in DNA: TGTGCCATCAGTGAGTCGGCGGGGGGCACAGATACGCAGTATTTT.

The J gene is TRBJ1-2, the V gene TRBV11-3; TRBD1 matches at 8 bases. The CDR3 has 14 amino acids. J gave up 6 bases and V 3 bases, and 6 bases lay outside the gene matches. Germline CDR1 SGHNT, CDR2 YENEEA. The CDR3 protein is CASSFSGGADGYTF. In DNA, the CDR3 is TGTGCCAGCAGCTTTTCAGGGGGCGCGGATGGCTACACCTTC.

CDR3 DNA: TGTGCCAGCAGCTTGACGGACACCTACGAGCAGTACTTC. This sequence encodes CASSLTDTYEQYF. V and J are TRBV7-8 and TRBJ2-7; D may be TRBD1 (5 bases). CDR1 is SGHVS and CDR2 is FQNEAQ in the germline V gene. The ends were cut back, 3 bases at V and 2 bases at J, with 8 bases in the middle. The CDR3 totals 13 residues.

The chain employs TRBV18 and TRBJ2-7, with TRBD1 matching 12 bases. The germline V gene encodes CDR1 KGHSH and CDR2 LQKENI. This CDR3 region has 16 residues. V shed 3 bases and J 10 bases; nucleotides not matched to a gene: 13. The CDR3, as DNA: TGTGCCAGCTCACCGGTCGCCGGGACAGGGGGCATGGAACAGTACTTC. Protein: CASSPVAGTGGMEQYF.

The rearrangement uses TRBV6-5 and TRBJ2-1; 14 bases fit TRBD2. This CDR3 contains 15 residues. Germline lookup yields CDR1 MNHEY and CDR2 SVGAGI. Trimming at V came to 6 bases and at J to 6 bases, leaving 4 bases not matched to a gene. In nucleotides, the CDR3 is TGTGCCAGCAGGGAGACTAGCGGGAGGGCCAATGAGCAGTTCTTC. As protein: CASRETSGRANEQFF.

This clone was recorded once. This chain uses TRBV9 with TRBJ2-3; 9 positions agree with TRBD1. Unmatched junction bases numbered 4, after V lost 2 bases and J lost 3 bases. Per germline, CDR1 SGDLS and CDR2 YYNGEE. The CDR3 extends over 15 amino acids. For the CDR3, the DNA is TGTGCCAGCAGCGTGGGGACAGGGTTTACAGATACGCAGTATTTT. Translation gives CASSVGTGFTDTQYF. The full variable domain, with the rest looked up from reference TRBV9 and TRBJ2-3, is DSGVTQTPKHLITATGQRVTLRCSPRSGDLSVYWYQQSLDQGLQFLIQYYNGEERAKGNILERFSAQQFPDLHSELNLSSLELGDSALYFCASSVGTGFTDTQYFGPGTRLTVL.

The chain combines TRBV4-3 with TRBJ1-1, with 8 bases fitting TRBD1. Germline values: CDR1 LGHNA, CDR2 YSLEER. This CDR3 has 14 residues. With V trimmed by 4 bases and J by 0 bases, 1 base remained unmatched. The CDR3: CASSPGQVNTEAFF. The DNA for the CDR3 is TGCGCCAGCAGCCCGGGACAGGTGAACACTGAAGCTTTCTTT.

This chain links TRBV4-1 with TRBJ1-2; unclear D gene. Per the germline V gene, CDR1 is MGHRA and CDR2 is YSYEKL. V was cut by 1 base and J by 6 bases, with 15 bases left in between. The CDR3 extends over 15 amino acids. CDR3 sequence (DNA): TGCGCCAGCAGCCAAGTCTCCGGGTTTAATGATGGCTACACCTTC. It is translated as CASSQVSGFNDGYTF.

The J gene is TRBJ1-1, the V gene TRBV2; D is possibly TRBD1 (6 bases). The CDR3 is 14 residues long. V was trimmed by 5 bases and J by 4 bases, leaving 14 bases between them. Germline V gives CDR1 SNHLY, CDR2 FYNNEI. The CDR3 sequence is CASSQQGVGTEAFF. CDR3 coding DNA: TGTGCCAGCAGTCAACAGGGAGTCGGCACTGAAGCTTTCTTT.

The rearrangement joins TRBV27 to TRBJ2-6; 9 bases line up with TRBD2. The CDR3 consists of 15 residues. Germline lookup yields CDR1 MNHEY and CDR2 SMNVEV (reference sequence). The V and J ends lost 7 bases and 0 bases, in that order; junction bases with no gene match: 1. The CDR3 here is CASNSGSSGANVLTF. CDR3 DNA sequence: TGTGCCAGCAATAGCGGGAGCTCTGGGGCCAACGTCCTGACTTTC.